The T cell receptor beta chain under discussion was sequenced for a study of identical twins. After template switching added a universal primer site, the resulting cDNA carried unique molecular identifiers. TCRdb re-derived calls from the 5' RACE reads in MiXCR, one entry per CDR3 protein. The sample lists hundreds of thousands of distinct CDR3 sequences, around a sixth seen once, with around 12% in the top ten. This CDR3 spans 15 amino acids. The ends were cut back, 0 bases at V and 4 bases at J, with 9 bases in the middle. Germline CDR1 is ENHRY and CDR2 is SYGVKD. The sample was also linked to a second study, of T cells expressing NK-cell markers.

The sequence was obtained from a woman between 18 and 29 years old in good health. The sequenced sample was PBMCs. The rearrangement uses TRBV10-3 and TRBJ2-2, with D perhaps being TRBD1 or TRBD2 (6 bases each). The CDR3 region is CAISESPGATGELFF. As DNA, the CDR3 is TGTGCCATCAGTGAGTCCCCGGGGGCCACCGGGGAGCTGTTTTTT.